These 18 T cell receptor beta chains share one sample of origin, sequenced in a study of T cells in Graves' hyperthyroidism and ophthalmopathy. Using RNA transcripts as the source, TCR beta CDR3 regions were amplified. First-round RT-PCR with HTBI primers amplified the TCR CDR3 region. In TCRdb, the multiplex PCR reads were re-called with MiXCR into one record per CDR3 protein. The table lists 600,000 to 650,000 distinct CDR3 sequences, 20% of them singletons, with around a third in the top ten. Input material: blood. The receptor set was obtained from a man aged 30 to 39 with Graves' ophthalmopathy.

The V and J genes are TRBV30 and TRBJ1-3, with no clear D. V shed 6 bases and J shed 0 bases, with 15 bases lying between them. CDR1 GTSNPN and CDR2 SVGIG come from the germline V gene (reference sequence). The CDR3 covers 15 residues. The chain's CDR3 is CACSVVPPSGNTIYF. The CDR3 bases are TGTGCCTGCTCGGTCGTACCCCCCTCTGGAAACACCATATATTTT.

The chain couples TRBV19 to TRBJ1-3; tentative D call: TRBD1 (6 bases). There are 15 residues in the CDR3. Per germline, CDR1 LNHDA and CDR2 SQIVND (reference sequence). Trimming cost V 6 bases and J 0 bases, with 12 bases left between them. CDR3 in amino acids: CASRKGQPSGNTIYF. The CDR3 nucleotides read TGTGCCAGTAGGAAAGGACAGCCCTCTGGAAACACCATATATTTT.

This clonotype was counted a single time. An end of the junction does not agree with germline; a read error may underlie this. The chain employs TRBV11-2 and TRBJ2-3; 7 nucleotides line up with TRBD1. Germline V gives CDR1 SGHAT, CDR2 FQNNGV. This CDR3 comprises 14 residues. CDR3 in amino acids: CASGRQGGTDTQYF. In nucleotides, the CDR3 is TGCGCCAGCGGACGACAGGGAGGCACAGATACGCAGTATTTT. The full variable domain, with the rest looked up from reference TRBV11-2 and TRBJ2-3, is EAGVAQSPRYKIIEKRQSVAFWCNPISGHATLYWYQQILGQGPKLLIQFQNNGVVDDSQLPKDRFSAERLKGVDSTLKIQPAKLEDSAVYLCASGRQGGTDTQYFGPGTRLTVL.

This rearrangement joins TRBV5-8 to TRBJ2-7; D not resolved. The CDR3 runs 13 residues. V lost 6 bases and J lost 2, with 12 bases in between. Germline-derived CDR1 and CDR2 are SGHTS and YDEGEE. The CDR3 protein is CASNLGDTYEQYF. The CDR3 nucleotides are TGTGCCAGCAACCTTGGTGACACCTACGAGCAGTACTTC.

This chain joins TRBV6-1 and TRBJ2-3, with D possibly being TRBD2 (6 bases). The CDR3 is 14 amino acids. The germline gives CDR1 MNHNS, CDR2 SASEGT. The V end lost 2 bases, the J end lost 10 bases, and 16 bases lay between the germline ends. In DNA form, the CDR3 reads TGTGCCAGCAGTGAACCAAGACTAGTGGCTCCGCAGTATTTT. Its protein is CASSEPRLVAPQYF.

This clonotype was seen at least ten times. The gene calls are TRBV27 and TRBJ1-5; no reliable D call. Germline CDR1 is MNHEY and CDR2 is SMNVEV (reference sequence). There are 13 residues in the CDR3. The germline V and J ends were trimmed by 5 bases and 5 bases, with 10 bases remaining between them. CDR3 DNA: TGTGCCAGCAGTCGCCGAAGGGATCAGCCCCAGCATTTT. Its protein is CASSRRRDQPQHF.

In this sample, this clonotype turned up many times. The chain has TRBV11-1 and TRBJ2-7; D might be TRBD2 (5 bases). CDR1 is SGHAT and CDR2 is FQDESV in the germline V gene (reference sequence). CDR3 size: 13 residues. Trimming removed 3 bases from V and 4 bases from J, with 10 bases in between. The CDR3 region is CASSFTSGYEQYF. CDR3 nucleotide sequence: TGTGCCAGCAGCTTCACCTCGGGATACGAGCAGTACTTC. The variable domain in full, with the rest retrieved from reference TRBV11-1 and TRBJ2-7, is EAEVAQSPRYKITEKSQAVAFWCDPISGHATLYWYRQILGQGPELLVQFQDESVVDDSQLPKDRFSAERLKGVDSTLKIQPAELGDSAMYLCASSFTSGYEQYFGPGTRLTVT.

The J gene is TRBJ1-5, the V gene TRBV15, with 9 nucleotides matching TRBD1. CDR1 and CDR2 (germline): LNHNV, YYDKDF (reference sequence). This CDR3 is built from 15 residues. V was pared by 4 bases and J by 6 bases, with 7 bases of the junction left unmatched. The CDR3 DNA is TGTGCCACCAGCACGGACAGGGGAAAGGCTCAGCCCCAGCATTTT. This sequence encodes CATSTDRGKAQPQHF.

There are a few counts of this clonotype. The V and J genes are TRBV20-1 and TRBJ1-2; D not resolved. Per the germline V gene, CDR1 is DFQATT and CDR2 is SNEGSKA (reference sequence). V lost 0 bases and J 0 bases, leaving 14 bases between the germline ends. CDR3 length: 16 residues. For the CDR3, the DNA is TGCAGTGCTAGAGAGGAGGTCTGGGGATCTAACTATGGCTACACCTTC. Translation: CSAREEVWGSNYGYTF.

V usage is TRBV4-3 and J usage is TRBJ2-1; 11 bases line up with TRBD2. V was pared by 4 bases and J by 7 bases, with 12 bases of the junction left unmatched. The CDR3 runs to 17 residues. CDR1 is LGHNA and CDR2 is YSLEER in the germline V gene. CDR3 protein: CASSLRLAGSSGNEQFF. CDR3 DNA: TGCGCCAGCAGCCTTCGACTAGCGGGATCCTCCGGGAATGAGCAGTTCTTC.

The chain combines TRBV2 with TRBJ1-5, with TRBD1 matching over 7 bases. The J segment lost 4 bases and the V segment lost 4 bases, leaving 4 bases of the junction unmatched. CDR3 length equals 14 residues. Germline CDR1 SNHLY, CDR2 FYNNEI. The CDR3 DNA reads TGTGCCAGCAGTGGGGACAGCAAGAATCAGCCCCAGCATTTT. It specifies CASSGDSKNQPQHF. Full variable domain (rest looked up from reference TRBV2 and TRBJ1-5): EPEVTQTPSHQVTQMGQEVILRCVPISNHLYFYWYRQILGQKVEFLVSFYNNEISEKSEIFDDQFSVERPDGSNFTLKIRSTKLEDSAMYFCASSGDSKNQPQHFGDGTRLSIL.

The chain couples TRBV4-1 to TRBJ1-2, with a weak D call TRBD1 (5 bases). Germline lookup yields CDR1 MGHRA and CDR2 YSYEKL. The germline V and J ends were trimmed by 3 bases and 3 bases, with 17 bases remaining between them. There are 16 residues in the CDR3. Here the CDR3 DNA reads TGCGCCAGCAGCCAGAACCAGAGGGGCAGCTACTATGGCTACACCTTC. Translation gives CASSQNQRGSYYGYTF.

Many counts were recorded for this clonotype. This rearrangement joins TRBV20-1 to TRBJ2-3, with TRBD2 identical over 10 bases. The V and J ends lost 3 bases and 5 bases, in that order; junction bases with no gene match: 8. CDR3 size: 15 residues. The germline gives CDR1 DFQATT, CDR2 SNEGSKA (reference sequence). CDR3 sequence: CSASPTSGMGDTQYF. The CDR3 coding sequence is TGCAGTGCTAGTCCCACTAGCGGGATGGGAGATACGCAGTATTTT.

The chain joins TRBV29-1 to TRBJ1-2; 7 bases agree with TRBD1. Per germline, CDR1 SQVTM and CDR2 ANQGSEA. This CDR3 is 13 amino acids long. V gave up 4 bases and J gave up 3 bases; unmatched junction bases: 5. The CDR3 spells CSVVIQGDYGYTF. The CDR3 DNA is TGCAGCGTTGTCATTCAGGGGGACTATGGCTACACCTTC.

The chain links TRBV24-1 to TRBJ2-7; 14 bases are shared with TRBD2. Germline CDR1 reads KGHDR; CDR2 reads SFDVKD. The CDR3 runs 18 residues. V was pared by 7 bases and J by 5 bases, with 15 bases of the junction left unmatched. This CDR3 is CATSFPGLAGVKRDEQYF. The CDR3 DNA follows: TGTGCCACCAGCTTCCCGGGACTAGCGGGAGTTAAACGGGACGAGCAGTACTTC.

This chain joins TRBV28 and TRBJ1-1; a weak D match, TRBD1 (6 bases). In germline, CDR1 is MDHEN, CDR2 SYDVKM. The CDR3 has 14 amino acids. Trimming took 7 bases from V and 4 from J, leaving 16 bases between them. CDR3 in amino acids: CASNLRGLGTEAFF. The CDR3 coding sequence is TGTGCCAGCAATCTCAGGGGTTTGGGCACTGAAGCTTTCTTT.

This clonotype was counted between two and nine times. The chain links TRBV12-3 or TRBV12-4 to TRBJ2-1, with D possibly being TRBD1 or TRBD2 (7 bases each). Trimming cost V 6 bases and J 9 bases, with 12 bases left between them. This CDR3 comprises 12 residues. DNA for the CDR3: TGTGCCAGCAGGGGAGGGGGCCCTGAGCAGTTCTTC. This codes for CASRGGGPEQFF.

This clonotype was counted once. The chain uses TRBV19 and TRBJ2-2; 8 nucleotides line up with TRBD1. Looked up from germline, CDR1 is LNHDA and CDR2 is SQIVND (reference sequence). The CDR3 is 15 amino acids. V shed 5 bases, J shed 0 bases, and the junction held 2 bases outside the gene matches. This chain's CDR3 is CASSPTGANTGELFF. CDR3 coding DNA: TGTGCCAGTAGTCCGACAGGGGCGAACACCGGGGAGCTGTTTTTT.